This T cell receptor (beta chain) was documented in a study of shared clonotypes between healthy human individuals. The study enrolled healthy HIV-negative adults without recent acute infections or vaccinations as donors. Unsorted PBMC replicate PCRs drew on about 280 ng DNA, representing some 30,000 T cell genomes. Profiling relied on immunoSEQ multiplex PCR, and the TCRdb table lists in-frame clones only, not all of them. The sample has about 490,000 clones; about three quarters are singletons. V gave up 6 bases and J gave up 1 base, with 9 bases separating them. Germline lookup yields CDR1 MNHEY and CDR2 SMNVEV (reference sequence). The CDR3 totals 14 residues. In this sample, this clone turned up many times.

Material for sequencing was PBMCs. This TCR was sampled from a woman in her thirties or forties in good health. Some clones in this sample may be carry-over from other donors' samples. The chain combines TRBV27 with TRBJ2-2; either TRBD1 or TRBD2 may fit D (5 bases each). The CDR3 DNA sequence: TGTGCCAGCAGACTGGGACGGAACACCGGGGAGCTGTTTTTT. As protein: CASRLGRNTGELFF.